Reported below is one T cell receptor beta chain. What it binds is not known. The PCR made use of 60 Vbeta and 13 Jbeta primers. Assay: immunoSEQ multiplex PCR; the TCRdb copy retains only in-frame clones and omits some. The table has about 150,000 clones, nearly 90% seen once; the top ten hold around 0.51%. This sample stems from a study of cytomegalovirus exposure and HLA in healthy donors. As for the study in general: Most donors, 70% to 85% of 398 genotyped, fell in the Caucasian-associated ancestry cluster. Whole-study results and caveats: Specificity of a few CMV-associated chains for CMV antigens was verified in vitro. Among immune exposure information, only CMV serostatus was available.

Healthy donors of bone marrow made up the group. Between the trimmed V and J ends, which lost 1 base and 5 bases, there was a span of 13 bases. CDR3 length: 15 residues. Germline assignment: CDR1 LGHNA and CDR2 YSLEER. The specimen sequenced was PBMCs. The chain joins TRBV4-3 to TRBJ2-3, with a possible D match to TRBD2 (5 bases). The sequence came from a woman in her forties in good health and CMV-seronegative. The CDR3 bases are TGCGCCAGCAGCCAAGGAGGCGCCGGGATAGATACGCAGTATTTT. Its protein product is CASSQGGAGIDTQYF.